This TCR beta chain was captured by sequencing in a study of cytomegalovirus exposure and HLA in healthy donors. Whole-study results and caveats: In vitro assays verified that three CMV-associated chains recognized CMV antigens specifically. It was reportedly the case that the classifier diagnosed cytomegalovirus status with high specificity and sensitivity.

Profiling relied on immunoSEQ multiplex PCR, and the TCRdb table lists in-frame clones only, not all of them. The sample has approximately 49,000 clones; 92% are singletons. Comments on this clone: The antigen is unknown.

V trimming: 5 bases; J trimming: 2 bases; junction bases outside the gene matches: 14. The CDR3 loop spans 17 amino acids. Germline CDR1 and CDR2: MNHEY and SMNVEV (reference sequence). This sequence joins TRBV27 and TRBJ2-7; 8 positions match TRBD2. Sequencing was performed on PBMCs. The sequence derives from a man younger than 30 in good health and CMV-seronegative. Written as DNA, the CDR3 is TGTGCCAGCAGTGGCTTACTAGCGGATAAAGCACCCTACGAGCAGTACTTC. Protein sequence: CASSGLLADKAPYEQYF.